This T cell receptor beta chain was identified during a study of T cells in Graves' hyperthyroidism and ophthalmopathy. J lost 7 bases, V lost 4 bases, and 6 bases had no gene match. Germline lookup yields CDR1 KGHDR and CDR2 SFDVKD. This CDR3 is 15 amino acids long. Diagnoses were made from clinical symptoms, serum measures (thyroxine and TRAb), thyroid ultrasound and orbital computed tomography. Amplification yielded TCR beta CDR3 regions, with RNA transcripts as the source. A set of HTBI primers served as the primers for a first-round RT-PCR of the TCR CDR3. One entry per CDR3 protein results from TCRdb running MiXCR on the multiplex PCR reads. Among 200,000 to 250,000 distinct CDR3 sequences, more than 15% were seen once, and the ten largest hold 50%. This clonotype has a count of ten or more.

This rearrangement joins TRBV24-1 to TRBJ2-1, with 10 bases fitting TRBD1. The specimen was blood. This sequence originates from a man aged 50-60 years with Graves' hyperthyroidism. CDR3 DNA: TGTGCCACCAGTGAAACCGGGACAGGGGTAAATGAGCAGTTCTTC. This translates into CATSETGTGVNEQFF.